This entry concerns a single T cell receptor beta chain. The data were produced by immunoSEQ multiplex PCR, yet TCRdb's version contains in-frame clones alone and is incomplete. This table has 150,000 to 200,000 clones, 88% appearing once. This entry comes from a study of blood T cell repertoires in COVID-19. Study-level information: Samples of COVID-19 (acute and convalescent) were obtained from the United States, Italy and Spain. T cells, B-cell-depleted T cells, or PBMCs supplied cDNA or gDNA.

The sequenced sample was peripheral blood. This clonotype was sampled from a man aged 70 or older with active or convalescent COVID-19.

In DNA, the CDR3 is TGTGCCAGCAGGAGTGCAGGGGGCTACGAGCAGTACTTC. Its protein is CASRSAGGYEQYF. V and J are TRBV6-5 and TRBJ2-7; 7 bases are shared with TRBD1. This CDR3 spans 13 amino acids. The V gene end was trimmed by 6 bases and the J gene end by 3 bases; junction bases not matched to a gene: 5. The germline CDR1 and CDR2 sequences are MNHEY and SVGAGI.